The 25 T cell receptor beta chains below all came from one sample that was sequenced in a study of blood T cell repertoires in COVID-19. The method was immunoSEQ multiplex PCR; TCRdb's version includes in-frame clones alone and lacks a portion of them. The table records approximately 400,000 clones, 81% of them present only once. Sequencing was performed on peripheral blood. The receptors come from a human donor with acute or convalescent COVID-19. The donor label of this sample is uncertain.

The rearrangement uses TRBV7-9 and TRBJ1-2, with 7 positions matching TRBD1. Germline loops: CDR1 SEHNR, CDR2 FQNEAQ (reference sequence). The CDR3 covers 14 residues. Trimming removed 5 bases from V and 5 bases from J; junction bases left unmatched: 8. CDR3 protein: CASSPGQETYGYTF. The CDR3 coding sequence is TGTGCCAGCAGCCCAGGACAGGAGACGTATGGCTACACCTTC. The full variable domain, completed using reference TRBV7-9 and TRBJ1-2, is DTGVSQNPRHKITKRGQNVTFRCDPISEHNRLYWYRQTLGQGPEFLTYFQNEAQLEKSRLLSDRFSAERPKGSFSTLEIQRTEQGDSAMYLCASSPGQETYGYTFGSGTRLTVV.

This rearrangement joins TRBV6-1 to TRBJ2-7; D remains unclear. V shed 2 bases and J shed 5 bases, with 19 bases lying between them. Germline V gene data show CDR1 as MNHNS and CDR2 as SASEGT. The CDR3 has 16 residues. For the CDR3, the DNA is TGTGCCAGCAGTGAATATATACGAGGAGTCCGGCACGAGCAGTACTTC. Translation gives CASSEYIRGVRHEQYF.

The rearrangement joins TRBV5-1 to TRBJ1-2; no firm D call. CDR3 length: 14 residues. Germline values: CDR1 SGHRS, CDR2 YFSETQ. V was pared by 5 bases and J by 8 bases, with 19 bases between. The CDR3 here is CASSPQTKTGGYTF. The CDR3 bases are TGCGCCAGCAGTCCCCAGACCAAAACGGGAGGCTACACCTTC.

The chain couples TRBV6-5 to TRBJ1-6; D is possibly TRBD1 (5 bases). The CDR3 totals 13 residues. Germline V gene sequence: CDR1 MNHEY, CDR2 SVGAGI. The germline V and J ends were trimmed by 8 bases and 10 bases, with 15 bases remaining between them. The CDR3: CASAGHYGSPLHF. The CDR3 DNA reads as TGTGCCAGCGCCGGACATTACGGCTCACCCCTCCACTTT.

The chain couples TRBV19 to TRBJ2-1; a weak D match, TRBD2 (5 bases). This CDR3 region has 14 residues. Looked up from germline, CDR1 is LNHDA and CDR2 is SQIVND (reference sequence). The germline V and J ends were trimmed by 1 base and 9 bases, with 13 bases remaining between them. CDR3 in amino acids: CASSIVLESGEQFF. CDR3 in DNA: TGTGCCAGTAGTATAGTCTTGGAAAGCGGTGAGCAGTTCTTC.

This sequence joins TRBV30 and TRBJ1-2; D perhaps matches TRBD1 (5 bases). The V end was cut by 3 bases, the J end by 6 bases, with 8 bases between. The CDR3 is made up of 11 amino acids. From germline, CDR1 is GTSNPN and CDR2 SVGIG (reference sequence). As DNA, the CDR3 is TGTGCCTGGAGGGCAGGGCATGGCTACACCTTC. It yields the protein CAWRAGHGYTF.

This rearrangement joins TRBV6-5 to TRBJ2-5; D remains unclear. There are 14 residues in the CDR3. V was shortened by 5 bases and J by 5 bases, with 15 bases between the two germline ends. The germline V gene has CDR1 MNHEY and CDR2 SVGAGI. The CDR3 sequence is CASSHRGPLETQYF. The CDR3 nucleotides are TGTGCCAGCAGTCACCGTGGGCCTTTGGAGACCCAGTACTTC.

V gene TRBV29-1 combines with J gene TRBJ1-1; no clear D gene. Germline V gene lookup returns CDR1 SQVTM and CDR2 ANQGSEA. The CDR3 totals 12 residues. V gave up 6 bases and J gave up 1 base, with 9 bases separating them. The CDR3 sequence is CSVGSSNTEAFF. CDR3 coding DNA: TGCAGCGTGGGCTCATCGAACACTGAAGCTTTCTTT.

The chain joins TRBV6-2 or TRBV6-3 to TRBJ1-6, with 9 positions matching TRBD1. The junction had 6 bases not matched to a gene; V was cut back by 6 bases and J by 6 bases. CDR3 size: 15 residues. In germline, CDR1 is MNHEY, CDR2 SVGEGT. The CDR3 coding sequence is TGTGCCAGCAGCGGACAGGGGACGGCTAATTCACCCCTCCACTTT. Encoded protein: CASSGQGTANSPLHF.

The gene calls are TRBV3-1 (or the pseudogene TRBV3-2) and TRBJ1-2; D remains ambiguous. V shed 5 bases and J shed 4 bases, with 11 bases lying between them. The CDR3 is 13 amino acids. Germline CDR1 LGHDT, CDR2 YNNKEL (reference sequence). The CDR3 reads CASSSSGSYGYTF. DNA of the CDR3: TGTGCCAGCAGCTCCTCCGGGTCCTATGGCTACACCTTC.

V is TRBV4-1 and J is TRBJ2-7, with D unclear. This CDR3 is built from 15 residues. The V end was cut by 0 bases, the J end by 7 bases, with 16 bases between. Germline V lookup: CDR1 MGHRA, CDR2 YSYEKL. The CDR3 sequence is CASSQDLNTRVEQYF. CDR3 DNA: TGCGCCAGCAGCCAAGATCTGAACACCCGTGTGGAGCAGTACTTC.

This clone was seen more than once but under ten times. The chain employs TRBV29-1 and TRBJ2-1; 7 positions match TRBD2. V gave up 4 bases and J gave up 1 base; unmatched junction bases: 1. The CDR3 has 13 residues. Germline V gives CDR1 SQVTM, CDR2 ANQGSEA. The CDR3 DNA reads TGCAGCGTTGGGACTAGATCCTACAATGAGCAGTTCTTC. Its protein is CSVGTRSYNEQFF.

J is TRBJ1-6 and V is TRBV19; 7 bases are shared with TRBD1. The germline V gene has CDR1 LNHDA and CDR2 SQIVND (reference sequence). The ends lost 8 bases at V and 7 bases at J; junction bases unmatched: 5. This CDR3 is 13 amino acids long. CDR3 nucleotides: TGTGCCAGTCGGGAACAGGGGAATTCACCCCTCCACTTT. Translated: CASREQGNSPLHF.

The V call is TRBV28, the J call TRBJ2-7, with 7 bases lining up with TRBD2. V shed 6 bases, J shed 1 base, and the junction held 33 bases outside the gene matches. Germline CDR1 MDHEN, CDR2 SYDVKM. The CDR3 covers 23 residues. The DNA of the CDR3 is TGTGCCAGCAGCCTTTCAGGTCTAGATGCCAAACATGGCGGAGCTAGCGGTTCCTACGAGCAGTACTTC. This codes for CASSLSGLDAKHGGASGSYEQYF.

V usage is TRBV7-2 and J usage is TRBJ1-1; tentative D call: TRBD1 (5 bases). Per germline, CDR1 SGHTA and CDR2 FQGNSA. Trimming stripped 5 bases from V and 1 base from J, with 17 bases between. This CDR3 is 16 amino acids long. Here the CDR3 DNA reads TGTGCCAGCAGCCCCCGTCGGGGGACTCCGAACACTGAAGCTTTCTTT. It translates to CASSPRRGTPNTEAFF.

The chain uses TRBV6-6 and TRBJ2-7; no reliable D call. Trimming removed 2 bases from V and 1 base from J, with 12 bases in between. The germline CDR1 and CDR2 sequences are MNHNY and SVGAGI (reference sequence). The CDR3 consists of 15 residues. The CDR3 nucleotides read TGTGCCAGCAGTTACAAGGCCCAGACATCCTACGAGCAGTACTTC. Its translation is CASSYKAQTSYEQYF.

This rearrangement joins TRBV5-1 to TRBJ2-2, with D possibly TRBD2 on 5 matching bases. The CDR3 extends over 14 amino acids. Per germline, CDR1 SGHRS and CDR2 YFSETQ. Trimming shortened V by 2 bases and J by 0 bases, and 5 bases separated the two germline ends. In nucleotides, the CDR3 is TGCGCCAGCAGCTTCGGGACGAACACCGGGGAGCTGTTTTTT. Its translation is CASSFGTNTGELFF.

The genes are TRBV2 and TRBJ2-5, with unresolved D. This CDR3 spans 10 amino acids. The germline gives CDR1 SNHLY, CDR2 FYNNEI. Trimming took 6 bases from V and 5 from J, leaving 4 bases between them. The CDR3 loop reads CASRQETQYF. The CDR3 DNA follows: TGTGCCAGCAGACAGGAGACCCAGTACTTC.

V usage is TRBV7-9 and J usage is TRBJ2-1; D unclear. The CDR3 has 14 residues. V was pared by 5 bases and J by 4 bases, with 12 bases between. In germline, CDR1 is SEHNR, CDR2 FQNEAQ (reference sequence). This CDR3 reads CASSPQSRYNEQFF. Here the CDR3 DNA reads TGTGCCAGCAGCCCCCAATCTCGGTACAATGAGCAGTTCTTC.

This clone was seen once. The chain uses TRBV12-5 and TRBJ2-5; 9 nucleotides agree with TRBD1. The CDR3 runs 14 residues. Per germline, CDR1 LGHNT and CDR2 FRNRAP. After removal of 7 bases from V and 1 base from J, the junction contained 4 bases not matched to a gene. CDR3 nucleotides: TGTGCTAGTGCCACAGGGGGCCCCCAAGAGACCCAGTACTTC. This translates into CASATGGPQETQYF. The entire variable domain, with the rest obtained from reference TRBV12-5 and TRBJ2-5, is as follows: DARVTQTPRHKVTEMGQEVTMRCQPILGHNTVFWYRQTMMQGLELLAYFRNRAPLDDSGMPKDRFSAEMPDATLATLKIQPSEPRDSAVYFCASATGGPQETQYFGPGTRLLVL.

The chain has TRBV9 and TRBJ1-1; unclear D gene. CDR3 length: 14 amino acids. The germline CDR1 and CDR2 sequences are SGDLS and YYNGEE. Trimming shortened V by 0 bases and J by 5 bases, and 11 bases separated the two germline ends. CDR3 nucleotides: TGTGCCAGCAGCGTAGATGCAGGTTTGACTGAAGCTTTCTTT. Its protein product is CASSVDAGLTEAFF.

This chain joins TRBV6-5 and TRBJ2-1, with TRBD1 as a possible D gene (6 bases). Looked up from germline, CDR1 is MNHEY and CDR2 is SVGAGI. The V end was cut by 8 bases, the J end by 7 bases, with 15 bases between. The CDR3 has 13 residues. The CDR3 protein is CASPKTGSNEQFF. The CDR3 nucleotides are TGTGCCAGCCCTAAGACAGGCTCTAATGAGCAGTTCTTC.

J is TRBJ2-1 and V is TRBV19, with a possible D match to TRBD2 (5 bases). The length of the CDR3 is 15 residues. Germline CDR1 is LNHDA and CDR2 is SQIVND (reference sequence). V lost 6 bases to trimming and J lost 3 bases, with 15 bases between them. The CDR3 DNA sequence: TGTGCCAGTAGGAAGGACTCAAAACTCTACAATGAGCAGTTCTTC. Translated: CASRKDSKLYNEQFF. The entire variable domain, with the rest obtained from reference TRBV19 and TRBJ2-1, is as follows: DGGITQSPKYLFRKEGQNVTLSCEQNLNHDAMYWYRQDPGQGLRLIYYSQIVNDFQKGDIAEGYSVSREKKESFPLTVTSAQKNPTAFYLCASRKDSKLYNEQFFGPGTRLTVL.

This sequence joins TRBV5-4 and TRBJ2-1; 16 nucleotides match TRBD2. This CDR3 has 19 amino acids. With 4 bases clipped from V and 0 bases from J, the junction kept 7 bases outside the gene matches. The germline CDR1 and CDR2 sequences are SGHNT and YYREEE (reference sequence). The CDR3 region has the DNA TGTGCCAGCAGCAGGCCGGGACTAGCGGGAGGGAGCTCCTACAATGAGCAGTTCTTC. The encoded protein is CASSRPGLAGGSSYNEQFF. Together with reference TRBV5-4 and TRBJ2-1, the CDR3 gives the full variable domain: ETGVTQSPTHLIKTRGQQVTLRCSSQSGHNTVSWYQQALGQGPQFIFQYYREEENGRGNFPPRFSGLQFPNYSSELNVNALELDDSALYLCASSRPGLAGGSSYNEQFFGPGTRLTVL.

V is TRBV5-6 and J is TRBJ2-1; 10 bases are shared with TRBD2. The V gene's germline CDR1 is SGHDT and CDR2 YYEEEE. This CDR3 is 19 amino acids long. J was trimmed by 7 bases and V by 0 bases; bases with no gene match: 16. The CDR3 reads CASSLGLAGVSRVGNEQFF. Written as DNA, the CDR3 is TGTGCCAGCAGCTTGGGGCTAGCGGGAGTTAGTAGAGTGGGGAATGAGCAGTTCTTC.